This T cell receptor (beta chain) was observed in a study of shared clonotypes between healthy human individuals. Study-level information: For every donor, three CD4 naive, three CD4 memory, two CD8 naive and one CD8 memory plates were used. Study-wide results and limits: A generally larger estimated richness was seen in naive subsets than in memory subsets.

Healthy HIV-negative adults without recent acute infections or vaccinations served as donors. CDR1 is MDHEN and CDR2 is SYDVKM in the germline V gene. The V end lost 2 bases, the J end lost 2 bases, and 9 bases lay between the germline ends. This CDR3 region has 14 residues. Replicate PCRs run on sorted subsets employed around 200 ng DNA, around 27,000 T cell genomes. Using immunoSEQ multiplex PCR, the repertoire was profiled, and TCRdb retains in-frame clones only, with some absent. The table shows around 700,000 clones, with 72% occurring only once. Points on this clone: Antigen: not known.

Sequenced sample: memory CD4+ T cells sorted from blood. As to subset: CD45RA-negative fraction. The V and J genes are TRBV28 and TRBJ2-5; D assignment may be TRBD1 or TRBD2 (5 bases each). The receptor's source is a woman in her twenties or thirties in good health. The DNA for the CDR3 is TGTGCCAGCAGTTTAAGGGGCGGGCAAGAGACCCAGTACTTC. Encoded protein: CASSLRGGQETQYF.